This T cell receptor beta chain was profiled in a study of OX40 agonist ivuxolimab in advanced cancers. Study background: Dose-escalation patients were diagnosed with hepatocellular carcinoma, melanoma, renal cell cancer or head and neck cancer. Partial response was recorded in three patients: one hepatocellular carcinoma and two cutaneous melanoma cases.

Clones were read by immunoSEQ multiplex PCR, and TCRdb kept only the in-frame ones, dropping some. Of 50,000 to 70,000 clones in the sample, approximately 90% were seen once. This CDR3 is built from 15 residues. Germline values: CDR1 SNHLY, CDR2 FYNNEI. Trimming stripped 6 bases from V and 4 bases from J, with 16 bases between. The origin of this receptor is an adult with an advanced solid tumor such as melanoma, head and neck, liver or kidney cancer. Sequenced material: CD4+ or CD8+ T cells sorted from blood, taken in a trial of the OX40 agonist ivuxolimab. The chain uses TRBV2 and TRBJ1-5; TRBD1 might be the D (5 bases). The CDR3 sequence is CASRHRDGPNQPQHF. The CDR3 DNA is TGTGCCAGCAGACACCGGGACGGACCAAATCAGCCCCAGCATTTT.